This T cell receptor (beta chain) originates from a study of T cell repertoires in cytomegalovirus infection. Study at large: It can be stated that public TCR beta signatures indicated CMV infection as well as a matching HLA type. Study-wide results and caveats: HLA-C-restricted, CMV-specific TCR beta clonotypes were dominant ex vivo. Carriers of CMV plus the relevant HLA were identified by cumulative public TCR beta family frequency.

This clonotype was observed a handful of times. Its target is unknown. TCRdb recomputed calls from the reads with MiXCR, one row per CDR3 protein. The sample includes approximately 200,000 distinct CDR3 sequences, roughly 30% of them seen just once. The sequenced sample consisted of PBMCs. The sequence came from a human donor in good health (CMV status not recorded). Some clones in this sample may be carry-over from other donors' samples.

CDR3 in DNA: TGTGCCATCAGCTCAGGCTCTGGAAACACCATATATTTT. This translates into CAISSGSGNTIYF. This chain uses TRBV10-3 with TRBJ1-3; D is unresolved. The CDR3 sequence is 13 residues long. Germline loops: CDR1 ENHRY, CDR2 SYGVKD. V gave up 6 bases and J gave up 0 bases, with 6 bases separating them.